This TCR beta chain was recorded in a study of early T cells in non-severe SARS-CoV-2 infection. This clonotype was detected ten times or more. Unique molecular identifiers were attached to individual cDNA molecules. One entry per CDR3 protein results from TCRdb running MiXCR on the 5' RACE reads. The table lists about 72,000 distinct CDR3 sequences, 10% of them singletons. CDR1 and CDR2 from the germline V gene are KGHSH and LQKENI. This CDR3 has 12 amino acids. Between the trimmed V and J ends, which lost 3 bases and 7 bases, there was a span of 7 bases. The origin of this receptor is an adult who was a healthcare worker with PCR-confirmed SARS-CoV-2 infection or an uninfected control (not recorded which). V usage is TRBV18 and J usage is TRBJ2-4, with D unresolved. This specimen was whole blood, taken at baseline. The CDR3 sequence is CASSPEGNIQYF. CDR3 DNA sequence: TGTGCCAGCTCACCGGAAGGGAACATTCAGTACTTC.